Sequencing of this T cell receptor beta chain was carried out in a study of PD-1 blockade in classical Hodgkin lymphoma. About this clone: Its target is not known.

Findings of the study overall: Newly diagnosed patients and complete responders had comparable diversity at baseline. The CD4+ diversity rise by C4D1 was clearest in complete responders.

The CDR3 sequence is 13 residues long. The germline CDR1 and CDR2 sequences are SGHNT and YENEEA. J lost 7 bases, V lost 3 bases, and 3 bases had no gene match. Patients all relapsed after autologous stem cell transplantation, and there was variation in brentuximab vedotin exposure. Responses achieved at best were complete response, partial response or progressive disease. Produced via immunoSEQ multiplex PCR; TCRdb's table is partial and in-frame only. The sample yields about 36,000 clones, approximately 69% seen once. Source: peripheral blood mononuclear cells (PBMCs), taken before the second cycle of nivolumab. The origin of this receptor is a human donor with classical Hodgkin lymphoma. This chain joins TRBV11-3 and TRBJ2-7; 10 bases are a match to TRBD1. CDR3 DNA sequence: TGTGCCAGCAGCTTCGGACAGGGGGGAGAGCAGTACTTC. Its protein is CASSFGQGGEQYF. The full variable domain, in which reference TRBV11-3 and TRBJ2-7 provide the parts outside the CDR3, is EAGVVQSPRYKIIEKKQPVAFWCNPISGHNTLYWYLQNLGQGPELLIRYENEEAVDDSQLPKDRFSAERLKGVDSTLKIQPAELGDSAVYLCASSFGQGGEQYFGPGTRLTVT.